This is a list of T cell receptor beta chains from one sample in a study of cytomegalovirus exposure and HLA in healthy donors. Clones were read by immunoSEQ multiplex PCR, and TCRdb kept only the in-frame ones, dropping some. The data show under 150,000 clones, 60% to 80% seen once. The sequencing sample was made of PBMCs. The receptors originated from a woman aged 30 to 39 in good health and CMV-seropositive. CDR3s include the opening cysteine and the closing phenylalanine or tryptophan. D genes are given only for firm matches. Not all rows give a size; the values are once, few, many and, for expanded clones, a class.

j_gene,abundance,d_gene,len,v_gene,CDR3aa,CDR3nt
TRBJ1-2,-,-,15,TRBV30,CAWSLDSGVGYGYTF,TGTGCCTGGAGTCTGGACTCAGGGGTCGGCTATGGCTACACCTTC
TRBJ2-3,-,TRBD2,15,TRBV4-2,CASSPQTSGTDTQYF,TGTGCCAGCAGCCCACAGACTAGCGGGACAGATACGCAGTATTTT
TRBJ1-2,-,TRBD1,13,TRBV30,CAWSEGQGRGYTF,TGTGCCTGGAGTGAAGGACAGGGGCGAGGCTACACCTTC
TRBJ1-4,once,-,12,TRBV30,CAWSLQGTKLFF,TGTGCCTGGAGTCTCCAGGGGACGAAACTGTTTTTT
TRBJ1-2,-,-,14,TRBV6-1,CASSEAVRGVGYTF,TGTGCCAGCAGTGAAGCGGTCCGGGGAGTCGGCTACACCTTC
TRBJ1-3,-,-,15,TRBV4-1,CASSQGRDSGNTIYF,TGCGCCAGCAGCCAAGGGCGGGACTCTGGAAACACCATATATTTT
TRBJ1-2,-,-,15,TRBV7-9,CASMQAHLQVNGYTF,TGTGCCAGCATGCAGGCGCACCTACAAGTAAATGGCTACACCTTC
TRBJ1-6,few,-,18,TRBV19,CASSINPQGSSYNSPLHF,TGTGCCAGTAGTATAAACCCCCAGGGGAGCTCCTATAATTCACCCCTCCACTTT
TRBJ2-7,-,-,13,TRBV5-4,CASSWTLGYEQYF,TGTGCCAGCAGTTGGACTCTTGGATACGAGCAGTACTTC
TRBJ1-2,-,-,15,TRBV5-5,CASSWGQLSNYGYTF,TGTGCCAGCAGCTGGGGACAACTCTCTAACTATGGCTACACCTTC
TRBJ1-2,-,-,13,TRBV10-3,CAISDPDSYGYTF,TGTGCCATCAGTGACCCGGACAGTTATGGCTACACCTTC
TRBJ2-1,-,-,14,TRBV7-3,CASSPRGGNNEQFF,TGTGCCAGCAGCCCGAGAGGGGGAAACAATGAGCAGTTCTTC
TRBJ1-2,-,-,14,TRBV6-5,CASSYSTRGNGYTF,TGTGCCAGCAGTTACTCGACGCGGGGGAATGGCTACACCTTC
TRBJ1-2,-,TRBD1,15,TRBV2,CASSETGGTSYGYTF,TGTGCCAGCAGTGAAACAGGGGGCACTAGCTATGGCTACACCTTC
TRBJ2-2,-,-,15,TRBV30,CAWTPGGLGVGELFF,TGTGCCTGGACCCCTGGGGGCCTCGGGGTAGGGGAGCTGTTTTTT
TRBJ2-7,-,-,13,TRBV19,CASSDQEDYEQYF,TGTGCCAGTAGTGATCAGGAGGACTACGAGCAGTACTTC
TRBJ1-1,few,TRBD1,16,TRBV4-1,CASSHEPGGMNTEAFF,TGCGCCAGCAGCCATGAACCAGGGGGAATGAACACTGAAGCTTTCTTT
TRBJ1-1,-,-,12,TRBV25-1,CASSGGGTEAFF,TGTGCCAGCAGTGGGGGGGGCACTGAAGCTTTCTTT
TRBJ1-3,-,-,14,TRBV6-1,CASCVDSYGNTIYF,TGTGCCAGCTGCGTGGACAGTTATGGAAACACCATATATTTT
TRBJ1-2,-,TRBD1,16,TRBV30,CAWSVPPGQGAYGYTF,TGTGCCTGGAGTGTTCCCCCGGGACAGGGGGCCTATGGCTACACCTTC
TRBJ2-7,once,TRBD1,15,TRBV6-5,CASSLTGQGSYEQYF,TGTGCCAGCAGTCTGACCGGACAGGGCTCCTACGAGCAGTACTTC
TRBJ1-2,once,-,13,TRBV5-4,CASSLTGDYGYTF,TGTGCCAGCAGCTTGACAGGCGACTATGGCTACACCTTC
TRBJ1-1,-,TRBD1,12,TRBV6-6,CASSRQGSEAFF,TGTGCCAGCAGTCGACAGGGCTCTGAAGCTTTCTTT
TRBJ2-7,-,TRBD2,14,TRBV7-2,CASSAGLVVYEQYF,TGTGCCAGCAGCGCGGGACTAGTCGTCTACGAGCAGTACTTC
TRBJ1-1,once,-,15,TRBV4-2,CASSQETAINTEAFF,TGTGCCAGCAGCCAAGAGACAGCCATCAACACTGAAGCTTTCTTT
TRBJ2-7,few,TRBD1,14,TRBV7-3,CASSFDRGSYEQYF,TGTGCCAGCAGCTTCGACAGGGGCTCCTACGAGCAGTACTTC
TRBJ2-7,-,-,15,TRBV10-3,CAITSGNQGFYEQYF,TGTGCCATCACATCGGGAAACCAGGGGTTCTACGAGCAGTACTTC
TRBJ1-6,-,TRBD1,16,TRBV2,CASRGTGSSYNSPLHF,TGTGCCAGCAGGGGGACAGGGAGCTCCTATAATTCACCCCTCCACTTT
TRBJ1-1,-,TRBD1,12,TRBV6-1,CASNTGATEAFF,TGTGCCAGCAACACAGGGGCCACTGAAGCTTTCTTT
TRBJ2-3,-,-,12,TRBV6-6,CASSSTGDTQYF,TGTGCCAGCAGTTCAACAGGTGATACGCAGTATTTT
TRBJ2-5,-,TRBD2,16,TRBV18,CASSPPASGIGETQYF,TGTGCCAGCTCACCCCCCGCTAGCGGGATCGGAGAGACCCAGTACTTC
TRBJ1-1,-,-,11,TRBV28,CASSSDFGAFF,TGTGCCAGCAGCTCGGACTTCGGGGCTTTCTTT
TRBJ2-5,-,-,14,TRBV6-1,CASTVGGDYETQYF,TGTGCCAGCACCGTGGGCGGTGACTACGAGACCCAGTACTTC
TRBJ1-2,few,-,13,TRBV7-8,CASSFNRDYGYTF,TGTGCCAGCAGCTTTAACAGGGACTATGGCTACACCTTC
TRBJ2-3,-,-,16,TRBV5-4,CASSLGPAGSTDTQYF,TGTGCCAGCAGCTTGGGACCAGCGGGTAGCACAGATACGCAGTATTTT
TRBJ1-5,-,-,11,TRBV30,CAWSHYGPQHF,TGTGCCTGGAGCCACTATGGGCCCCAGCATTTT
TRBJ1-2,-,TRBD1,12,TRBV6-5,CASSFGQGGYTF,TGTGCCAGCAGCTTCGGACAGGGTGGCTACACCTTC
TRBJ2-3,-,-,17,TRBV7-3,CASSLNPTGSGTDTQYF,TGTGCCAGCAGCTTAAATCCCACAGGAAGTGGCACAGATACGCAGTATTTT
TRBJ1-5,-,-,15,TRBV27,CASSQTRQGNQPQHF,TGTGCCAGCAGTCAAACCAGACAGGGCAATCAGCCCCAGCATTTT
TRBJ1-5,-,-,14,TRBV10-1,CASSVGDSNQPQHF,TGCGCCAGCAGTGTAGGGGATAGCAATCAGCCCCAGCATTTT
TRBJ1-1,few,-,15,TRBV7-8,CASRTLDSALTEAFF,TGTGCCAGCAGGACCTTAGACAGTGCACTCACTGAAGCTTTCTTT
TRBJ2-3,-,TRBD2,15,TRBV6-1,CASRISSGGTDTQYF,TGTGCCAGCAGGATCTCTAGCGGGGGCACAGATACGCAGTATTTT
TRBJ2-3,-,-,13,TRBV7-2,CASSQTRTDTQYF,TGTGCCAGCAGCCAAACTCGCACAGATACGCAGTATTTT
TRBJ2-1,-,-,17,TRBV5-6,CASSLHPGTGVYNEQFF,TGTGCCAGCAGCCTCCACCCCGGGACTGGGGTCTACAATGAGCAGTTCTTC
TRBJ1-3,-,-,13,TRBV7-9,CASSLGAGNTIYF,TGTGCCAGCAGCTTAGGCGCTGGAAACACCATATATTTT